This TCR beta chain was profiled in a study of shared clonotypes between healthy human individuals. Naive CD8 cells lacked CD45RO and underwent positive selection for CCR7, leaving out terminally differentiated effector memory CD45RA+ cells. The germline CDR1 and CDR2 sequences are SGHVS and FQNEAQ. The CDR3 consists of 13 residues. Trimming removed 1 base from V and 5 bases from J, with 8 bases in between. TCRdb's copy holds only in-frame clones and misses some; the assay was immunoSEQ multiplex PCR. This sample has roughly 650,000 clones, with about 96% found just once. The chain links TRBV7-8 to TRBJ1-1, with D possibly TRBD1 on 5 matching bases. Sample: naive CD8+ T cells sorted from blood. This receptor was obtained from a woman aged 30 to 39 in good health. CDR3 loop: CASSLGQTTEAFF. CDR3 DNA sequence: TGTGCCAGCAGCTTAGGACAGACAACTGAAGCTTTCTTT.